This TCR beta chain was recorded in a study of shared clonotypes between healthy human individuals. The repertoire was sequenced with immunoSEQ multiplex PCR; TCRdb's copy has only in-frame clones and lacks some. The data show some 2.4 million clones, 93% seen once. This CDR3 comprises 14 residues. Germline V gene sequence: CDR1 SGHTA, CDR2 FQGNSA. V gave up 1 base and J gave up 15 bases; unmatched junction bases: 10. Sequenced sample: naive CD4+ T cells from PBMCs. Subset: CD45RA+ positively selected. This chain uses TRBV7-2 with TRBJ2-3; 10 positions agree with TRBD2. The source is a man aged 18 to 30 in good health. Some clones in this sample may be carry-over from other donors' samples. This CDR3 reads CASSLGLAGAAPYF. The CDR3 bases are TGTGCCAGCAGCTTAGGGCTAGCGGGAGCCGCTCCCTATTTT.